A single sample gave rise to the 27 T cell receptor beta chains below, sequenced in a study of shared clonotypes between healthy human individuals. Clones were sequenced by immunoSEQ multiplex PCR, and TCRdb holds only the in-frame ones, with some missing. The table lists about 2 million clones, 95% of them singletons. The sequenced sample was naive CD4+ T cells sorted from blood. The subset denotes: CD45RA+ positively selected. Receptors originate from a man younger than 35 in good health.

This sequence joins TRBV4-1 and TRBJ2-1, with TRBD1 matching over 7 bases. The CDR3 sequence is 17 residues long. CDR1 is MGHRA, CDR2 YSYEKL, per germline. V shed 1 base and J 4 bases; nucleotides not matched to a gene: 10. CDR3 bases: TGCGCCAGCAGCCAAGGAAAAAAGGGGGCTGGGTACAATGAGCAGTTCTTC. This gives the protein CASSQGKKGAGYNEQFF.

V and J are TRBV7-6 and TRBJ2-5; tentatively, D is TRBD2 (6 bases). CDR1 is SGHVS and CDR2 is FNYEAQ in the germline V gene. Trimming removed 4 bases at V and 4 bases at J, with 10 bases between. The CDR3 is 13 amino acids. The CDR3 nucleotides are TGTGCCAGCAGCTCGAGCGGGTTAGAGACCCAGTACTTC. This encodes CASSSSGLETQYF.

The chain is built from TRBV18 and TRBJ2-7; TRBD1 matches at 7 bases. The germline V gene encodes CDR1 KGHSH and CDR2 LQKENI. The V segment lost 0 bases and the J segment 2 bases; nucleotides outside the gene matches: 4. The CDR3 length is 15 residues. In nucleotides, the CDR3 is TGTGCCAGCTCACCACCCGCCCAGGGGGCCTACGAGCAGTACTTC. The encoded protein is CASSPPAQGAYEQYF.

The V call is TRBV5-4, the J call TRBJ2-1, with 7 nucleotides matching TRBD1. Germline V CDR1 and CDR2: SGHNT, YYREEE (reference sequence). V trimming: 4 bases; J trimming: 5 bases; junction bases outside the gene matches: 6. The CDR3 is 14 amino acids. CDR3: CASSIRDRNNEQFF. The CDR3 coding sequence is TGTGCCAGCAGCATCCGGGACAGAAACAATGAGCAGTTCTTC.

The chain has TRBV7-9 and TRBJ2-2; the D is unclear. V was shortened by 11 bases and J by 1 base, with 14 bases between the two germline ends. Germline V gene data show CDR1 as SEHNR and CDR2 as FQNEAQ (reference sequence). This CDR3 contains 14 residues. CDR3 amino acids: CAGEVLRNTGELFF. In DNA, the CDR3 is TGTGCCGGCGAGGTGCTAAGGAACACCGGGGAGCTGTTTTTT.

This clone was picked up one time. This chain connects TRBV5-6 to TRBJ1-4; 11 nucleotides line up with TRBD1. The CDR3 is 17 residues long. Unmatched junction bases numbered 12, after V lost 6 bases and J lost 5 bases. Germline CDR1 SGHDT, CDR2 YYEEEE. The CDR3 sequence: CASTQLDRDRGNEKLFF. DNA for the CDR3: TGTGCCAGCACTCAACTCGACCGGGACAGGGGGAATGAAAAACTGTTTTTT.

This clone was counted at least ten times. This CDR3 reads CASRGPGQATYEQYF. CDR3 DNA sequence: TGTGCCAGCAGGGGACCTGGACAGGCCACCTACGAGCAGTACTTC. V is TRBV28 and J is TRBJ2-7; 7 bases are shared with TRBD1. Germline-derived CDR1 and CDR2 are MDHEN and SYDVKM. J lost 2 bases, V lost 6 bases, and 10 bases had no gene match. The CDR3 is made up of 15 amino acids.

The chain carries TRBV6-6 and TRBJ2-1; 10 bases are shared with TRBD2. Germline CDR1 MNHNY, CDR2 SVGAGI (reference sequence). CDR3 length equals 15 residues. With 4 bases clipped from V and 7 bases from J, the junction kept 7 bases outside the gene matches. The CDR3 sequence is CASSFYGLAENEQFF. CDR3 coding DNA: TGTGCCAGCAGTTTCTACGGACTAGCGGAAAATGAGCAGTTCTTC.

V is TRBV5-1 and J is TRBJ2-7; tentatively, D is TRBD1 (6 bases). The length of the CDR3 is 14 residues. V shed 4 bases and J shed 3 bases, with 14 bases lying between them. From germline, CDR1 is SGHRS and CDR2 YFSETQ. The chain's CDR3 is CASSPNRQVYEQYF. The CDR3 bases are TGCGCCAGCAGCCCGAATCGACAGGTCTACGAGCAGTACTTC.

Concerning this clone itself: Other DNA sequences from this sample encode an identical CDR3 as well. The J gene is TRBJ2-1, the V gene TRBV20-1; unclear D gene. Germline V CDR1 and CDR2: DFQATT, SNEGSKA (reference sequence). The CDR3 covers 10 residues. The CDR3 sequence is CSALNNEQFF. CDR3 bases: TGCAGCGCACTGAACAATGAGCAGTTCTTC.

The chain is built from TRBV5-1 and TRBJ2-2; D unresolved. Germline lookup yields CDR1 SGHRS and CDR2 YFSETQ. The CDR3 runs 12 residues. The ends were cut back, 3 bases at V and 6 bases at J, with 6 bases in the middle. The CDR3 nucleotides are TGCGCCAGCAGCTCTAGGCCCGGGGAGCTGTTTTTT. Its translation is CASSSRPGELFF.

The CDR3 nucleotides are TGTGCCAGCAGCTTATTTGTCGGGGCCGGAAACACCATATATTTT. As protein: CASSLFVGAGNTIYF. The rearrangement joins TRBV7-3 to TRBJ1-3; a weak D match, TRBD1 (5 bases). The ends were cut back, 2 bases at V and 4 bases at J, with 12 bases in the middle. CDR1 is SGHTA and CDR2 is FQGTGA in the germline V gene. This CDR3 contains 15 residues.

The rearrangement joins TRBV13 to TRBJ2-7, with 10 nucleotides matching TRBD1. The CDR3 contains 15 residues. The germline gives CDR1 PRHDT, CDR2 FYEKMQ (reference sequence). Trimming took 8 bases from V and 3 from J; bases not matched to a gene: 10. The CDR3 region is CASASRDRGLYEQYF. The DNA of the CDR3 is TGTGCCAGCGCCTCGAGGGACAGGGGTCTCTACGAGCAGTACTTC.

The rearrangement joins TRBV5-4 to TRBJ1-5; the match to TRBD1 covers 7 bases. V gave up 2 bases and J gave up 2 bases; unmatched junction bases: 4. The CDR3 is 15 amino acids. Per germline, CDR1 SGHNT and CDR2 YYREEE (reference sequence). The CDR3 region has the DNA TGTGCCAGCAGCTTCACAGGGGCAGGCAATCAGCCCCAGCATTTT. This translates into CASSFTGAGNQPQHF.

This chain connects TRBV29-1 to TRBJ2-7, with 11 bases identical to TRBD2. The CDR3 length is 14 residues. V lost 6 bases and J lost 4; bases outside the gene matches: 8. Looked up from germline, CDR1 is SQVTM and CDR2 is ANQGSEA. CDR3 DNA sequence: TGCAGCGTCGCGACTAGCGGGACAACGTACGAGCAGTACTTC. Residues: CSVATSGTTYEQYF.

This chain uses TRBV4-1 with TRBJ2-6; D remains unclear. Trimming removed 5 bases at V and 2 bases at J, with 10 bases between. The CDR3 sequence is 15 residues long. Germline V gives CDR1 MGHRA, CDR2 YSYEKL. CDR3 bases: TGCGCCAGCAGCAAGGAGCCCGCTGGGGCCAACGTCCTGACTTTC. This codes for CASSKEPAGANVLTF.

This sequence joins TRBV5-4 and TRBJ2-7, with unresolved D. The V and J ends lost 4 bases and 2 bases respectively, with 13 bases between them. This CDR3 region has 14 residues. Germline values: CDR1 SGHNT, CDR2 YYREEE (reference sequence). The CDR3 nucleotides read TGTGCCAGCAGCAGTCATGCCGACCCCTACGAGCAGTACTTC. It yields the protein CASSSHADPYEQYF.

The sample holds one count of this clone. V and J are TRBV7-2 and TRBJ2-3; possibly TRBD2 for D (6 bases). The ends were cut back, 1 base at V and 4 bases at J, with 15 bases in the middle. This CDR3 is built from 16 residues. Looked up from germline, CDR1 is SGHTA and CDR2 is FQGNSA. The CDR3 is CASSLVLARSADTQYF. The CDR3 DNA is TGTGCCAGCAGCTTAGTGCTAGCGCGATCGGCAGATACGCAGTATTTT.

V gene TRBV19 combines with J gene TRBJ2-3; D unresolved. The germline V gene has CDR1 LNHDA and CDR2 SQIVND (reference sequence). V was clipped by 4 bases and J by 6 bases, with 14 bases between them. This CDR3 is built from 14 residues. CDR3 sequence (DNA): TGTGCCAGTAGTAACCCCCCTGAAAAGGATACGCAGTATTTT. Translating it yields CASSNPPEKDTQYF.

J is TRBJ2-7 and V is TRBV2; 8 bases agree with TRBD1. Looked up from germline, CDR1 is SNHLY and CDR2 is FYNNEI. The J segment lost 2 bases and the V segment lost 1 base, leaving 7 bases of the junction unmatched. This CDR3 comprises 16 residues. In nucleotides, the CDR3 is TGTGCCAGCAGTGAAGGGGCAGGGGGCCCCACCTACGAGCAGTACTTC. Encoded protein: CASSEGAGGPTYEQYF.

V and J are TRBV30 and TRBJ1-3; weak D call: TRBD1 (5 bases). The CDR3 contains 14 residues. Germline CDR1 and CDR2: GTSNPN and SVGIG (reference sequence). With 1 base removed from V and 2 bases from J, the gap between germline ends came to 9 bases. For the CDR3, the DNA is TGTGCCTGGAGTGGAGGGGAAACTGGAAACACCATATATTTT. It yields the protein CAWSGGETGNTIYF.

The chain is built from TRBV7-8 and TRBJ1-1; a possible D gene is TRBD1 (5 bases). Germline loops: CDR1 SGHVS, CDR2 FQNEAQ. This CDR3 has 15 amino acids. Between the trimmed V and J ends, which lost 2 bases and 1 base, there was a span of 11 bases. Here the CDR3 DNA reads TGTGCCAGCAGCTTAATGACTCAGGGGAACACTGAAGCTTTCTTT. This gives the protein CASSLMTQGNTEAFF.

In nucleotides, the CDR3 is TGTGCCAGCAGTTACTCAGCGGACGGCTACACCTTC. Translation gives CASSYSADGYTF. V is TRBV6-6 and J is TRBJ1-2; D unresolved. V was cut by 0 bases and J by 8 bases, with 7 bases left in between. The length of the CDR3 is 12 residues. Germline V lookup: CDR1 MNHNY, CDR2 SVGAGI (reference sequence).

The chain combines TRBV25-1 with TRBJ2-7; no definite D call. Germline values: CDR1 MGHDK, CDR2 SYGVNS. V was pared by 6 bases and J by 2 bases, with 5 bases between. This CDR3 is 11 amino acids long. The CDR3 nucleotides are TGTGCCAGCAGAGTAGCCTACGAGCAGTACTTC. As protein: CASRVAYEQYF.

This rearrangement joins TRBV29-1 to TRBJ1-2, with D tentatively TRBD1 (6 bases). Per germline, CDR1 SQVTM and CDR2 ANQGSEA. The ends were cut back, 2 bases at V and 5 bases at J, with 12 bases in the middle. This CDR3 has 13 amino acids. The CDR3 loop is CSVERGGGYGYTF. CDR3 coding DNA: TGCAGCGTTGAAAGAGGGGGTGGATATGGCTACACCTTC.

The V gene is TRBV11-2, the J gene TRBJ2-3; no clear D gene. Trimming pared 2 bases from V and 0 bases from J, leaving 9 bases between. This CDR3 comprises 15 residues. Looked up from germline, CDR1 is SGHAT and CDR2 is FQNNGV. The DNA of the CDR3 is TGTGCCAGCAGCTTACAGGTGTCTAGCACAGATACGCAGTATTTT. It codes for CASSLQVSSTDTQYF. The full variable domain, its missing parts supplied by reference TRBV11-2 and TRBJ2-3, is EAGVAQSPRYKIIEKRQSVAFWCNPISGHATLYWYQQILGQGPKLLIQFQNNGVVDDSQLPKDRFSAERLKGVDSTLKIQPAKLEDSAVYLCASSLQVSSTDTQYFGPGTRLTVL.

The chain is built from TRBV5-8 and TRBJ2-2; D remains unclear. The CDR3 length is 16 residues. Trimming shortened V by 0 bases and J by 2 bases, and 11 bases separated the two germline ends. Germline CDR1 reads SGHTS; CDR2 reads YDEGEE. CDR3 in amino acids: CASSLALGSNTGELFF. The CDR3 DNA is TGTGCCAGCAGCTTGGCGCTGGGGTCAAACACCGGGGAGCTGTTTTTT.